This T cell receptor (beta chain) was recovered during a study of response to subunit inactivated influenza vaccine. From germline, CDR1 is MNHNS and CDR2 SASEGT. The CDR3 covers 14 residues. Trimming shortened V by 8 bases and J by 3 bases, and 14 bases separated the two germline ends. TCRdb re-called the RT-PCR reads through MiXCR, storing one row per CDR3 protein. The profile covers about 540,000 distinct CDR3 sequences, with approximately 20% appearing a single time and under 3.5% taken by the ten largest. Separately, the same data were catalogued under a study of T cells expressing NK-cell markers. That publication notes: What made the TCR beta cDNA was 5'RACE template switching with UMIs. Of the CD8+ T cell pool in several donors, about 1.0-7.0% was accounted for by dominant NKG2C+ clonotypes.

Sequences were derived from CD4+ T cells sorted from PBMCs, sampled approximately 13 days after vaccination. The clonotype was recovered from a man aged 50-59 years who received an inactivated influenza vaccine. The chain joins TRBV6-1 to TRBJ2-1, with D possibly TRBD2 on 6 matching bases. The CDR3 nucleotides are TGTGCCAGCGGGTCGGAGGGTATCTACAATGAGCAGTTCTTC. Translation: CASGSEGIYNEQFF.